This TCR beta chain appears in the sequencing data of a study of cytomegalovirus exposure and HLA in healthy donors. Concerning this clone: Its cognate antigen is unknown.

Study-wide results and limits: Most of the TCR beta V segments (in an earlier analysis) were productive either about 87% or about 30% of the time.

Healthy people donating bone marrow made up the donors. The PCR ran on 60 Vbeta and 13 Jbeta primers. Generated by immunoSEQ multiplex PCR, the TCRdb table keeps only in-frame clones and is missing some. Among about 260,000 clones listed, around 66% were seen once. The V gene's germline CDR1 is MGHDK and CDR2 SYGVNS. Trimming at V came to 8 bases and at J to 7 bases, leaving 15 bases not matched to a gene. This CDR3 is built from 16 residues. The chain employs TRBV25-1 and TRBJ2-1, with 9 bases matching TRBD2. This clonotype originated in a female donor in good health and CMV-seronegative. Sequenced sample: PBMCs. The CDR3: CASGGRAKSAGNEQFF. The CDR3 DNA is TGTGCCAGCGGCGGGAGGGCCAAGAGCGCGGGGAATGAGCAGTTCTTC. The full variable domain, rest sourced from reference TRBV25-1 and TRBJ2-1, is EADIYQTPRYLVIGTGKKITLECSQTMGHDKMYWYQQDPGMELHLIHYSYGVNSTEKGDLSSESTVSRIRTEHFPLTLESARPSHTSQYLCASGGRAKSAGNEQFFGPGTRLTVL.